These T cell receptor beta chains were read from a single sample in a study of blood T cell repertoires in COVID-19. TCRdb keeps only in-frame clones here, not all; method: immunoSEQ multiplex PCR. The data hold almost 95,000 clones, with about two thirds observed a single time. The source material was peripheral blood. These TCRs come from a woman aged 55-70 years in a cohort sampled during active or convalescent COVID-19. CDR3s include the opening cysteine and the closing phenylalanine or tryptophan. A D gene is named only where the DNA matches it firmly. The size entry is marked missing in some rows and otherwise reads once, few, many or a size class.

TRBV11-2	.	TRBJ1-2	TRBD1	CASSHGQGWDGYTF	TGTGCCAGCAGCCACGGACAGGGGTGGGATGGCTACACCTTC
TRBV7-2	.	TRBJ1-2	TRBD1	CASSLWTGRNYGYTF	TGTGCCAGCAGCTTATGGACAGGGCGTAACTATGGCTACACCTTC
TRBV6-5	few	TRBJ1-1	.	CASSYSRGNTEAFF	TGTGCCAGCAGTTACTCACGAGGGAACACTGAAGCTTTCTTT
TRBV3-1/TRBV3-2	.	TRBJ2-2	TRBD2	CASSQGLAGGTGELFF	TGTGCCAGCAGCCAAGGACTAGCGGGGGGCACCGGGGAGCTGTTTTTT
TRBV30	.	TRBJ2-1	TRBD2	CACSGLAGGAWSYEQFF	TGTGCCTGCTCCGGACTAGCGGGGGGCGCGTGGAGCTATGAGCAGTTCTTC
TRBV7-9	.	TRBJ1-1	.	CASSSAGQTEAFF	TGTGCCAGCAGCTCAGCCGGACAGACTGAAGCTTTCTTT
TRBV9	.	TRBJ2-7	TRBD2	CASSEGAGRGYEQYF	TGTGCCAGCAGCGAAGGGGCAGGGAGGGGATACGAGCAGTACTTC
TRBV29-1	few	TRBJ2-2	.	CSVRPGTTTGELFF	TGCAGCGTCCGACCCGGGACAACCACCGGGGAGCTGTTTTTT
TRBV5-4	.	TRBJ2-1	TRBD2	CASSRTSGSYNEQFF	TGTGCCAGCAGCCGGACTAGCGGCTCCTACAATGAGCAGTTCTTC
TRBV5-1	.	TRBJ2-5	TRBD2	CASSLLAGGPQETQYF	TGCGCCAGCAGCCTACTAGCGGGGGGGCCCCAAGAGACCCAGTACTTC
TRBV12-3/TRBV12-4	.	TRBJ2-1	.	CASSYARDEQFF	TGTGCCAGCAGCTATGCCCGGGATGAGCAGTTCTTC
TRBV18	.	TRBJ2-5	TRBD1	CASSPPGTGGWETQYF	TGTGCCAGCTCACCACCCGGGACAGGGGGCTGGGAGACCCAGTACTTC
TRBV24-1	.	TRBJ2-5	.	CATSDLRRGQETQYF	TGTGCCACCAGTGATTTACGCAGGGGTCAAGAGACCCAGTACTTC
TRBV4-1	few	TRBJ1-5	TRBD1	CASSPVGDRAYQPQHF	TGCGCCAGCAGTCCGGTCGGGGACAGGGCTTATCAGCCCCAGCATTTT
TRBV12-3/TRBV12-4	.	TRBJ1-2	.	CASSPRQRYGYTF	TGTGCCAGCAGTCCCCGACAGCGCTATGGCTACACCTTC
TRBV18	.	TRBJ1-1	.	CASSPGPGGTEAFF	TGTGCCAGCTCACCAGGGCCCGGAGGCACTGAAGCTTTCTTT
TRBV2	once	TRBJ1-1	.	CASSEGARNTEAFF	TGTGCCAGCAGTGAAGGAGCCCGTAACACTGAAGCTTTCTTT
TRBV6-5	.	TRBJ1-1	TRBD1	CASSQGAGDTEAFF	TGTGCCAGCAGTCAGGGGGCTGGGGACACTGAAGCTTTCTTT
TRBV1	.	TRBJ2-3	.	CTSRVPHTDTQYF	TGCACCAGCCGCGTCCCCCACACAGATACGCAGTATTTT
TRBV5-1	few	TRBJ2-5	TRBD2	CASSLHGSGGQETQYF	TGCGCCAGCAGCCTGCATGGTAGCGGGGGACAAGAGACCCAGTACTTC
TRBV24-1	few	TRBJ2-5	TRBD1	CATSDRTGGEETQYF	TGTGCCACCAGTGACCGGACAGGGGGCGAAGAGACCCAGTACTTC
TRBV18	.	TRBJ1-3	TRBD1	CASSPNRQGAGNTIYF	TGTGCCAGCTCACCTAATAGACAGGGCGCTGGAAACACCATATATTTT
TRBV5-6	.	TRBJ1-1	.	CASSLQGWDTEAFF	TGTGCCAGCAGCTTGCAGGGTTGGGACACTGAAGCTTTCTTT
TRBV7-3	.	TRBJ1-6	TRBD1	CASSLGTGANSPLHF	TGTGCCAGCAGCTTAGGGACAGGGGCTAATTCACCCCTCCACTTT
TRBV2	once	TRBJ1-2	.	CAKSSRTNYGYTF	TGTGCCAAATCCTCTAGGACTAACTATGGCTACACCTTC
TRBV2	.	TRBJ1-2	.	CASSEAPGHGYGYTF	TGTGCCAGCAGTGAAGCCCCCGGACACGGCTATGGCTACACCTTC
TRBV9	once	TRBJ2-3	.	CASSVVSGGSSTDTQYF	TGTGCCAGCAGCGTAGTATCTGGGGGGTCTAGCACAGATACGCAGTATTTT
TRBV10-2	.	TRBJ2-5	TRBD1	CASSGTGKGPYF	TGCGCCAGCAGCGGGACAGGGAAGGGTCCGTACTTC